The 21 T cell receptor beta chains below come from one sample, sequenced in a study of blood T cell repertoires in COVID-19. TCRdb's copy holds only in-frame clones and misses some; the assay was immunoSEQ multiplex PCR. Here the sample spans 150,000 to 200,000 clones, roughly 85% being singletons. The material sequenced was PBMCs or T cells enriched from blood (not recorded which). The receptors derive from a middle-aged man who had recovered from COVID-19.

Worth noting for this clone: The junction departs from germline at one end; a sequencing error may be responsible. This chain links TRBV12-5 with TRBJ1-6; 8 positions match TRBD1. Per the germline V gene, CDR1 is LGHNT and CDR2 is FRNRAP. The CDR3 has 15 amino acids. In DNA form, the CDR3 reads TGTGCTAGTGCTTTGGGACAGGCTGATAATTCACCCCTCCACTTT. Translating it yields CASALGQADNSPLHF.

This clone was found a few times. The chain links TRBV19 to TRBJ1-5; D is unclear. Trimming took off 3 bases at V and 6 bases at J, with 12 bases between the two ends. The CDR3 runs to 14 residues. Germline V gives CDR1 LNHDA, CDR2 SQIVND (reference sequence). This CDR3 reads CASSMGQPLQPQHF. The CDR3 DNA sequence: TGTGCCAGTAGTATGGGCCAGCCTCTTCAGCCCCAGCATTTT.

The chain recombines TRBV27 with TRBJ1-2; 7 nucleotides line up with TRBD1. Germline V gene sequence: CDR1 MNHEY, CDR2 SMNVEV (reference sequence). This CDR3 is 13 amino acids long. V lost 5 bases, J lost 3 bases, and 3 bases stayed unmatched. The CDR3 sequence: CASSQGQHYGYTF. Here the CDR3 DNA reads TGTGCCAGCAGTCAGGGACAGCACTATGGCTACACCTTC.

This chain connects TRBV29-1 to TRBJ2-5; D may be TRBD2 (6 bases). Germline V lookup: CDR1 SQVTM, CDR2 ANQGSEA. CDR3 size: 14 residues. Trimming pared 4 bases from V and 5 bases from J, leaving 17 bases between. This chain's CDR3 is CSVAGDPAGETQYF. The CDR3 coding sequence is TGCAGCGTTGCCGGGGACCCGGCGGGGGAGACCCAGTACTTC.

This rearrangement joins TRBV9 to TRBJ2-1; 7 bases fit TRBD2. This CDR3 is 14 amino acids long. J lost 7 bases, V lost 0 bases, and 4 bases had no gene match. Per germline, CDR1 SGDLS and CDR2 YYNGEE. CDR3 DNA sequence: TGTGCCAGCAGCGTAGTAGTGGGAGGGAATGAGCAGTTCTTC. Translated, it gives CASSVVVGGNEQFF.

The chain employs TRBV28 and TRBJ1-2; 7 nucleotides align to TRBD1. With 6 bases clipped from V and 8 bases from J, the junction kept 15 bases outside the gene matches. The germline gives CDR1 MDHEN, CDR2 SYDVKM. The CDR3 extends over 15 amino acids. DNA of the CDR3: TGTGCCAGCAGGGGGGGCGAAGGGGGCTTTCGAGGCTACACCTTC. This codes for CASRGGEGGFRGYTF.

V is TRBV4-2 and J is TRBJ2-1; TRBD2 matches at 13 bases. CDR1 LGHNA and CDR2 YNFKEQ come from the germline V gene. This CDR3 is built from 17 residues. The ends lost 0 bases at V and 7 bases at J; junction bases unmatched: 6. CDR3 DNA sequence: TGTGCCAGCAGCCAAGAACAGACTAGCGGGAGGAGGAATGAGCAGTTCTTC. It is translated as CASSQEQTSGRRNEQFF.

V gene TRBV9 combines with J gene TRBJ1-2; TRBD1 is a possible D gene (5 bases). CDR1 is SGDLS and CDR2 is YYNGEE in the germline V gene. The CDR3 spans 14 residues. Trimming removed 3 bases from V and 2 bases from J, with 11 bases in between. CDR3: CASSAGGWNYGYTF. The CDR3, as DNA: TGTGCCAGCAGCGCGGGGGGATGGAACTATGGCTACACCTTC. Looking up the rest from reference TRBV9 and TRBJ1-2 gives the full variable domain: DSGVTQTPKHLITATGQRVTLRCSPRSGDLSVYWYQQSLDQGLQFLIQYYNGEERAKGNILERFSAQQFPDLHSELNLSSLELGDSALYFCASSAGGWNYGYTFGSGTRLTVV.

The gene calls are TRBV9 and TRBJ2-7; 15 nucleotides match TRBD2. The germline gives CDR1 SGDLS, CDR2 YYNGEE. The CDR3 is made up of 15 amino acids. J lost 4 bases, V lost 3 bases, and 2 bases had no gene match. The CDR3 bases are TGTGCCAGCAGCGGAGGACTAGCGGGAGGGTACGAGCAGTACTTC. Its translation is CASSGGLAGGYEQYF.

The chain carries TRBV19 and TRBJ2-1; 11 positions agree with TRBD1. Unmatched junction bases numbered 2, after V lost 6 bases and J lost 10 bases. The CDR3 has 12 amino acids. Germline V CDR1 and CDR2: LNHDA, SQIVND (reference sequence). This chain's CDR3 is CASSRDRGEQFF. The CDR3 region has the DNA TGTGCCAGTAGCCGGGACAGGGGGGAGCAGTTCTTC.

The rearrangement links TRBV27 to TRBJ1-2, with TRBD1 matching 8 bases. The CDR3 extends over 14 amino acids. V dropped 6 bases and J dropped 5; count of bases not matched to a gene: 8. Per germline, CDR1 MNHEY and CDR2 SMNVEV (reference sequence). The CDR3 reads CASRKDRALYGYTF. CDR3 DNA sequence: TGTGCCAGCAGGAAGGACAGGGCCCTTTATGGCTACACCTTC.

In its sample, this clone was seen a few times. This chain connects TRBV7-9 to TRBJ1-2, with D tentatively TRBD1 (5 bases). Germline CDR1 and CDR2: SEHNR and FQNEAQ (reference sequence). The CDR3 covers 15 residues. Trimming removed 0 bases at V and 6 bases at J, with 14 bases between. This chain's CDR3 is CASSLAGAGPNGYTF. In DNA form, the CDR3 reads TGTGCCAGCAGCTTAGCAGGCGCGGGGCCCAATGGCTACACCTTC.

This clone was observed a single time. The J gene is TRBJ2-1, the V gene TRBV7-3; 9 nucleotides align to TRBD2. The germline V gene has CDR1 SGHTA and CDR2 FQGTGA. The CDR3 sequence is 16 residues long. With V trimmed by 4 bases and J by 3 bases, 7 bases remained unmatched. CDR3 bases: TGTGCCAGCAGCTCCTCCGGGACTAGCTTCTACAATGAGCAGTTCTTC. This encodes CASSSSGTSFYNEQFF.

The genes are TRBV21-1 and TRBJ1-2. TRBV21-1 is a known pseudogene. This CDR3 has 17 amino acids. For the CDR3, the DNA is TGTGCCAGCAGCAATCGAATAAGGAGTGAGGGCTTCTATGGCTACACCTTC. This encodes CASSNRIRSEGFYGYTF.

The rearrangement uses TRBV5-1 and TRBJ2-7; perhaps TRBD2 as D (6 bases). Germline-derived CDR1 and CDR2 are SGHRS and YFSETQ. The CDR3 runs to 16 residues. The germline V and J ends were trimmed by 0 bases and 3 bases, with 16 bases remaining between them. Here the CDR3 reads CASSLGTAGLIYEQYF. CDR3 nucleotides: TGCGCCAGCAGCTTGGGTACAGCGGGCCTGATCTACGAGCAGTACTTC.

The chain uses TRBV19 and TRBJ2-7, with a possible D match to TRBD1 (5 bases). V shed 5 bases and J shed 5 bases, with 10 bases lying between them. Looked up from germline, CDR1 is LNHDA and CDR2 is SQIVND (reference sequence). This CDR3 contains 12 residues. The CDR3 DNA follows: TGTGCCAGTAGTCCCCGACAGAACGAGCAGTACTTC. Its protein is CASSPRQNEQYF.

The V and J genes are TRBV18 and TRBJ2-1; D is perhaps TRBD2 (5 bases). The CDR3 runs to 12 residues. Germline CDR1 is KGHSH and CDR2 is LQKENI. Trimming took 2 bases from V and 7 from J, leaving 6 bases between them. This CDR3 reads CASSPSGNEQFF. CDR3 nucleotides: TGTGCCAGCTCACCATCGGGAAATGAGCAGTTCTTC.

The CDR3 loop is CASSAWTENYGYTF. For the CDR3, the DNA is TGCGCCAGCAGCGCCTGGACAGAAAACTATGGCTACACCTTC. The chain carries TRBV5-1 and TRBJ1-2, with TRBD1 as a possible D gene (6 bases). V was pared by 4 bases and J by 2 bases, with 12 bases between. CDR1 is SGHRS, CDR2 YFSETQ, per germline. The CDR3 runs to 14 residues.

This clone was observed a few times. The chain couples TRBV9 to TRBJ1-2; D is undetermined. The V and J ends lost 0 bases and 3 bases respectively, with 12 bases between them. The CDR3 covers 15 residues. Germline V gene lookup returns CDR1 SGDLS and CDR2 YYNGEE. The CDR3 reads CASSVELDSDYGYTF. CDR3 coding DNA: TGTGCCAGCAGCGTAGAGTTGGACTCGGACTATGGCTACACCTTC.

This clone was picked up a small number of times. The chain combines TRBV7-9 with TRBJ1-1; the D gene is possibly TRBD1 (5 bases). Trimming left V 5 bases short and J 2 bases short, with 12 bases between. This CDR3 comprises 14 residues. CDR1 is SEHNR, CDR2 FQNEAQ, per germline (reference sequence). The chain's CDR3 is CASSPQGINTEAFF. In DNA, the CDR3 is TGTGCCAGCAGCCCCCAGGGAATTAACACTGAAGCTTTCTTT.

The V and J genes are TRBV19 and TRBJ1-2, with 10 nucleotides matching TRBD1. The CDR3 loop spans 15 amino acids. Trimming at V came to 5 bases and at J to 4 bases, leaving 7 bases not matched to a gene. CDR1 is LNHDA and CDR2 is SQIVND in the germline V gene (reference sequence). The CDR3 coding sequence is TGTGCCAGTAGTTTACGGGACAGGGGAGCCTATGGCTACACCTTC. Translated, it gives CASSLRDRGAYGYTF. The full variable domain, rest sourced from reference TRBV19 and TRBJ1-2, is DGGITQSPKYLFRKEGQNVTLSCEQNLNHDAMYWYRQDPGQGLRLIYYSQIVNDFQKGDIAEGYSVSREKKESFPLTVTSAQKNPTAFYLCASSLRDRGAYGYTFGSGTRLTVV.